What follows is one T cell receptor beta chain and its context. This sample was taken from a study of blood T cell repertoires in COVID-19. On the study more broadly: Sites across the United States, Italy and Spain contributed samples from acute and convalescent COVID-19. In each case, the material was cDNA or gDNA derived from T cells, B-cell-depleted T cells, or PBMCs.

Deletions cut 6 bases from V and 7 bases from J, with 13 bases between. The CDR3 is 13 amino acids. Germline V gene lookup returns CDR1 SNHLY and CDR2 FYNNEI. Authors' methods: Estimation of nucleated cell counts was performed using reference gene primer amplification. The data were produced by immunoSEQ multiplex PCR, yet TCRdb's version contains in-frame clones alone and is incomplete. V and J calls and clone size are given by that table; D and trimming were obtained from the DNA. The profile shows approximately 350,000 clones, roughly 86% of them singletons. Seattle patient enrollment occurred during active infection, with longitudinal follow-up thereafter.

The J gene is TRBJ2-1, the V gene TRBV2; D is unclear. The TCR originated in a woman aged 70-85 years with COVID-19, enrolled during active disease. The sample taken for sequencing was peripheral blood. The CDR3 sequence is CASREYSGNEQFF. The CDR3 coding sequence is TGTGCCAGCAGGGAGTATTCGGGTAATGAGCAGTTCTTC.